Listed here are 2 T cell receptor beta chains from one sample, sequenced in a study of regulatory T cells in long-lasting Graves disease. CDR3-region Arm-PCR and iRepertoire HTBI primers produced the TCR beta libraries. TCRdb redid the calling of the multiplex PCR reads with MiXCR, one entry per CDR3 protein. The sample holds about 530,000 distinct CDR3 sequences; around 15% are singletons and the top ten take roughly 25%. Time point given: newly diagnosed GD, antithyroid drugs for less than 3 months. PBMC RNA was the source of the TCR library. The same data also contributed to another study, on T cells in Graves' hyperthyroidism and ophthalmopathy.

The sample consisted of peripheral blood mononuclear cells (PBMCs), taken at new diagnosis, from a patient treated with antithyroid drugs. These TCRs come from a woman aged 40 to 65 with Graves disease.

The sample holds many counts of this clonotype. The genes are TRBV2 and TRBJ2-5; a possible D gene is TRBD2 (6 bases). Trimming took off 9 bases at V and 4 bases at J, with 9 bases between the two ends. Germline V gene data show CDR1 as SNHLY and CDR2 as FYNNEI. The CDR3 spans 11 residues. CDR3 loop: CASLEGETQYF. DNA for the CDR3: TGTGCCAGTCTGGAGGGAGAGACCCAGTACTTC.

The CDR3 DNA reads TGTGCCAGCAGCTTAAGTGCGGGGGGAGAGACCCAGTACTTC. Protein product: CASSLSAGGETQYF. The V call is TRBV7-3, the J call TRBJ2-5; 8 bases align to TRBD2. The germline gives CDR1 SGHTA, CDR2 FQGTGA. The V gene end was trimmed by 1 base and the J gene end by 4 bases; junction bases not matched to a gene: 2. The CDR3 has 14 amino acids.